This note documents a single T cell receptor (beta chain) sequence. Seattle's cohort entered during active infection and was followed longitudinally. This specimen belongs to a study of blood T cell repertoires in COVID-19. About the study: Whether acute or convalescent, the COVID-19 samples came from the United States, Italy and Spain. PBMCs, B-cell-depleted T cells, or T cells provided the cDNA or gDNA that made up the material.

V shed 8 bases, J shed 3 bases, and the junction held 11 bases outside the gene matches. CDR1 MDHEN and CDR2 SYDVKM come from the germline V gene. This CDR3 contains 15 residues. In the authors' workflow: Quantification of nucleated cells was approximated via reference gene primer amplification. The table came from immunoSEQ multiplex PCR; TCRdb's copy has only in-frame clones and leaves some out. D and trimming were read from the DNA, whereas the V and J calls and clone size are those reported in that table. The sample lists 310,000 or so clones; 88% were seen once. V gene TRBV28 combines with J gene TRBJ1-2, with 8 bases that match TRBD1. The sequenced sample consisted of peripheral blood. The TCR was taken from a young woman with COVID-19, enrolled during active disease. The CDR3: CASADFQGADYGYTF. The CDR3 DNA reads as TGTGCCAGCGCTGATTTCCAGGGGGCTGACTATGGCTACACCTTC.